These 18 T cell receptor beta chains were sequenced from one sample in a study of siplizumab effects on memory and regulatory T cells (dated by TCRdb to between 2018 and 2021). Receptors were amplified or captured by the immunoSEQ multiplex PCR assay. Not all clones reach the TCRdb copy of this immuneACCESS table, which keeps in-frame sequences only. Checked studies attribute under half of the gap to unresolved V genes and leave the rest unexplained. The sample table records under 95,000 clones; about 94% of these occur just once. Approximately 0.31% of the sample is in the top ten clones. Sequencing used non-Treg CD4+ T cells sorted from blood. The cell subset or site label here, explained by the study, means: FACS-sorted unstimulated CD4+ non-regulatory T cells. The origin of the receptors is a human donor in good health.

This sequence joins TRBV15 and TRBJ1-4, with TRBD1 identical over 9 bases. V gave up 5 bases and J gave up 8 bases; unmatched junction bases: 9. CDR3 length: 15 residues. Germline-derived CDR1 and CDR2 are LNHNV and YYDKDF (reference sequence). The CDR3 region is CATSRAGTGNEKLFF. CDR3 coding DNA: TGTGCCACCAGCCGAGCCGGGACAGGGAACGAAAAACTGTTTTTT.

This clone showed up just once. The CDR3 sequence is CASSVGLGEQYF. DNA of the CDR3: TGTGCCAGCAGCGTAGGGTTGGGAGAGCAGTACTTC. This chain connects TRBV9 to TRBJ2-7; the D is unclear. Trimming stripped 0 bases from V and 7 bases from J, with 8 bases between. The germline V gene encodes CDR1 SGDLS and CDR2 YYNGEE. The CDR3 extends over 12 amino acids.

The V call is TRBV30, the J call TRBJ2-1; D gene uncertain. Trimming left V 0 bases short and J 4 bases short, with 7 bases between. This CDR3 is 13 amino acids long. Germline V gene data show CDR1 as GTSNPN and CDR2 as SVGIG (reference sequence). CDR3 bases: TGTGCCTGGAGTGTAAACCTGTACAATGAGCAGTTCTTC. Translated: CAWSVNLYNEQFF. Drawing the rest from reference TRBV30 and TRBJ2-1, the complete variable domain is SQTIHQWPATLVQPVGSPLSLECTVEGTSNPNLYWYRQAAGRGLQLLFYSVGIGQISSEVPQNLSASRPQDRQFILSSKKLLLSDSGFYLCAWSVNLYNEQFFGPGTRLTVL.

The chain uses TRBV6-6 and TRBJ2-7; 9 nucleotides align to TRBD2. Unmatched junction bases numbered 7, after V lost 2 bases and J lost 2 bases. This CDR3 region has 16 residues. Germline values: CDR1 MNHNY, CDR2 SVGAGI (reference sequence). In DNA form, the CDR3 reads TGTGCCAGCAGTTACAGCCAGCTAGCGGGGACCTACGAGCAGTACTTC. Translating gives CASSYSQLAGTYEQYF.

The rearrangement uses TRBV4-3 and TRBJ1-2; D remains ambiguous. Trimming shortened V by 2 bases and J by 4 bases, and 11 bases separated the two germline ends. Germline V gives CDR1 LGHNA, CDR2 YSLEER. This CDR3 has 14 residues. CDR3 amino acids: CASSQTRQGYGYTF. The CDR3 bases are TGCGCCAGCAGCCAAACTAGACAAGGCTATGGCTACACCTTC.

The J gene is TRBJ2-7, the V gene TRBV19, with TRBD1 matching over 8 bases. Germline lookup yields CDR1 LNHDA and CDR2 SQIVND (reference sequence). This CDR3 comprises 16 residues. Germline trimming cut 5 bases from V and 6 bases from J; bases unmatched to any gene: 15. The CDR3 is CASSLPGRGRSGEQYF. The DNA of the CDR3 is TGTGCCAGTAGTCTCCCCGGCAGGGGGCGGTCGGGCGAGCAGTACTTC. Supplemented by reference TRBV19 and TRBJ2-7, the full variable domain reads DGGITQSPKYLFRKEGQNVTLSCEQNLNHDAMYWYRQDPGQGLRLIYYSQIVNDFQKGDIAEGYSVSREKKESFPLTVTSAQKNPTAFYLCASSLPGRGRSGEQYFGPGTRLTVT.

The chain couples TRBV2 to TRBJ2-2; 8 positions match TRBD1. There are 14 residues in the CDR3. Per germline, CDR1 SNHLY and CDR2 FYNNEI. After removal of 3 bases from V and 4 bases from J, the junction contained 1 base not matched to a gene. In DNA, the CDR3 is TGTGCCAGCAGTGAGGGACAGGCCACCGGGGAGCTGTTTTTT. Amino acids: CASSEGQATGELFF.

The chain carries TRBV9 and TRBJ2-1, with 7 bases fitting TRBD1. The CDR3 is made up of 15 amino acids. Germline V CDR1 and CDR2: SGDLS, YYNGEE. The V gene end was trimmed by 3 bases and the J gene end by 1 base; junction bases not matched to a gene: 4. The CDR3 reads CASSETGKSYNEQFF. The CDR3 DNA follows: TGTGCCAGCAGCGAGACAGGGAAATCCTACAATGAGCAGTTCTTC.

V usage is TRBV5-1 and J usage is TRBJ1-1; 7 bases line up with TRBD1. The CDR3 is 15 residues long. V trimming: 4 bases; J trimming: 6 bases; junction bases outside the gene matches: 12. In germline, CDR1 is SGHRS, CDR2 YFSETQ. CDR3 DNA sequence: TGCGCCAGCAGCCAACTACAGGGGACAACGGCTGAAGCTTTCTTT. Residues: CASSQLQGTTAEAFF.

V gene TRBV27 combines with J gene TRBJ1-2, with D perhaps matching TRBD1 (6 bases). The germline V and J ends were trimmed by 6 bases and 1 base, with 12 bases remaining between them. Per germline, CDR1 MNHEY and CDR2 SMNVEV (reference sequence). The CDR3 is made up of 14 amino acids. The CDR3: CASSKDRINYGYTF. Written as DNA, the CDR3 is TGTGCCAGCAGCAAGGACAGAATTAACTATGGCTACACCTTC.

The V and J genes are TRBV7-6 and TRBJ2-1; possible D gene TRBD2, 5 bases. This CDR3 has 15 amino acids. Trimming pared 1 base from V and 7 bases from J, leaving 14 bases between. Germline CDR1 and CDR2: SGHVS and FNYEAQ. The CDR3 region has the DNA TGTGCCAGCAGCTTAGATACAGCGGCCTTGAATGAGCAGTTCTTC. Protein: CASSLDTAALNEQFF.

This chain uses TRBV5-1 with TRBJ2-5; 9 bases are shared with TRBD2. With V trimmed by 4 bases and J by 5 bases, 6 bases remained unmatched. There are 14 residues in the CDR3. Germline V gene lookup returns CDR1 SGHRS and CDR2 YFSETQ. DNA of the CDR3: TGCGCCAGCAGCCCCTTAGCGGGAGAGGAGACCCAGTACTTC. The encoded protein is CASSPLAGEETQYF.

This chain uses TRBV5-3 with TRBJ1-4; 11 nucleotides match TRBD1. TRBV5-3 carries the ORF label, with uncertain function. The CDR3 is 16 amino acids. Trimming cost V 4 bases and J 8 bases; bases outside gene matches: 10. The DNA for the CDR3 is TGTGCCAGAAGCAACCCGGGACAGGGGGAAAGCGAAAAACTGTTTTTT. Translating it yields CARSNPGQGESEKLFF.

The chain joins TRBV11-2 to TRBJ2-1, with 8 positions matching TRBD1. With 0 bases clipped from V and 10 bases from J, the junction kept 5 bases outside the gene matches. CDR1 is SGHAT, CDR2 FQNNGV, per germline. The CDR3 consists of 14 residues. The CDR3 coding sequence is TGTGCCAGCAGCTTAGAGACAGGGGTAAAAGAGCAGTTCTTC. Its protein product is CASSLETGVKEQFF. Filled out from reference TRBV11-2 and TRBJ2-1, the complete variable domain reads EAGVAQSPRYKIIEKRQSVAFWCNPISGHATLYWYQQILGQGPKLLIQFQNNGVVDDSQLPKDRFSAERLKGVDSTLKIQPAKLEDSAVYLCASSLETGVKEQFFGPGTRLTVL.

This chain uses TRBV30 with TRBJ1-1, with no clear D. The CDR3 contains 12 residues. Germline V gene lookup returns CDR1 GTSNPN and CDR2 SVGIG (reference sequence). The V end was cut by 8 bases, the J end by 1 base, with 11 bases between. The CDR3, as DNA: TGTGCCGGGCGGAGTGGGAACACTGAAGCTTTCTTT. Translating it yields CAGRSGNTEAFF. Using reference TRBV30 and TRBJ1-1 for the parts outside the CDR3, the full variable domain is SQTIHQWPATLVQPVGSPLSLECTVEGTSNPNLYWYRQAAGRGLQLLFYSVGIGQISSEVPQNLSASRPQDRQFILSSKKLLLSDSGFYLCAGRSGNTEAFFGQGTRLTVV.

The genes are TRBV7-9 and TRBJ1-2, with 7 bases lining up with TRBD1. The germline CDR1 and CDR2 sequences are SEHNR and FQNEAQ (reference sequence). The J segment lost 8 bases and the V segment lost 5 bases, leaving 14 bases of the junction unmatched. This CDR3 spans 15 amino acids. CDR3 sequence (DNA): TGTGCCAGCAGCCCCCCGACGACAGGGTATCACGGCTACACCTTC. Protein product: CASSPPTTGYHGYTF. Using reference TRBV7-9 and TRBJ1-2 for the parts outside the CDR3, the full variable domain is DTGVSQNPRHKITKRGQNVTFRCDPISEHNRLYWYRQTLGQGPEFLTYFQNEAQLEKSRLLSDRFSAERPKGSFSTLEIQRTEQGDSAMYLCASSPPTTGYHGYTFGSGTRLTVV.

V and J are TRBV11-2 and TRBJ2-1, with TRBD1 identical over 9 bases. The V and J ends lost 7 bases and 3 bases, in that order; junction bases with no gene match: 7. This CDR3 comprises 15 residues. From germline, CDR1 is SGHAT and CDR2 FQNNGV. CDR3 DNA sequence: TGTGCCAGCATCCCCGGGACAGGGATCTACAATGAGCAGTTCTTC. It specifies CASIPGTGIYNEQFF.

The V and J genes are TRBV4-3 and TRBJ2-7; 7 bases are a match to TRBD2. V trimming: 0 bases; J trimming: 4 bases; junction bases outside the gene matches: 12. The CDR3 loop spans 17 amino acids. Germline CDR1 LGHNA, CDR2 YSLEER. The CDR3 loop reads CASSQEFGGFTGYEQYF. The DNA of the CDR3 is TGCGCCAGCAGCCAAGAGTTCGGGGGGTTCACCGGATACGAGCAGTACTTC.